The 27 T cell receptor beta chains below all came from one sample that was sequenced in a study of T cell changes during pregnancy in multiple sclerosis. TCRdb's copy holds only in-frame clones and misses some; the assay was immunoSEQ multiplex PCR. The profile covers some 130,000 clones, with about 96% appearing a single time and approximately 0.45% taken by the ten largest. The sample in question was peripheral blood, obtained after pregnancy. The source of these receptors is a female donor with multiple sclerosis, enrolled in a pregnancy study.

This sequence joins TRBV6-5 and TRBJ1-1; maybe TRBD1 (5 bases). This CDR3 has 14 residues. Per the germline V gene, CDR1 is MNHEY and CDR2 is SVGAGI. The germline V and J ends were trimmed by 6 bases and 4 bases, with 15 bases remaining between them. The CDR3 is CASSSGLGITEAFF. The CDR3 DNA is TGTGCCAGCAGCTCAGGGCTAGGGATCACTGAAGCTTTCTTT.

This chain links TRBV11-2 with TRBJ2-1, with a tentative D call TRBD2 (5 bases). The germline gives CDR1 SGHAT, CDR2 FQNNGV. The CDR3 length is 14 residues. Trimming took off 0 bases at V and 6 bases at J, with 9 bases between the two ends. DNA for the CDR3: TGTGCCAGCAGCTTAGAGCGGGCCCTCAATGAGCAGTTCTTC. It codes for CASSLERALNEQFF.

The chain combines TRBV10-3 with TRBJ2-7; TRBD1 aligns across 7 bases. There are 14 residues in the CDR3. Germline-derived CDR1 and CDR2 are ENHRY and SYGVKD. Germline trimming cut 5 bases from V and 5 bases from J; bases unmatched to any gene: 9. This CDR3 is CAISRQGRVDEQYF. CDR3 nucleotide sequence: TGTGCCATCAGTAGACAGGGAAGGGTGGACGAGCAGTACTTC.

The gene calls are TRBV27 and TRBJ2-3; the D gene is possibly TRBD2 (5 bases). The germline gives CDR1 MNHEY, CDR2 SMNVEV (reference sequence). Trimming cost V 0 bases and J 5 bases, with 6 bases left between them. This CDR3 has 13 residues. CDR3 coding DNA: TGTGCCAGCAGTTTATCGAGGGTAGATACGCAGTATTTT. Amino acid sequence: CASSLSRVDTQYF.

The chain has TRBV27 and TRBJ2-5, with 12 positions matching TRBD2. J was trimmed by 5 bases and V by 6 bases; bases with no gene match: 13. The CDR3 length is 17 residues. Germline assignment: CDR1 MNHEY and CDR2 SMNVEV (reference sequence). Here the CDR3 reads CASSHTRLAGDKETQYF. DNA of the CDR3: TGTGCCAGCAGCCATACCAGACTAGCGGGAGATAAGGAGACCCAGTACTTC.

Concerning this clone itself: The germline gene is not matched at one end of the junction; a read error may be the cause. Other DNA sequences in this sample translate to the same CDR3. This chain links TRBV6-5 with TRBJ1-1; 9 nucleotides line up with TRBD1. This CDR3 region has 12 residues. CDR1 and CDR2 from the germline V gene are MNHEY and SVGAGI. The CDR3, as DNA: TGTGCCAGTAGCAATACCGGGACAGGGCTAAGTTTT. This translates into CASSNTGTGLSF.

DNA of the CDR3: TGTGCCAGCAGCCAATTAGGGACAGGGTACGATGGCTACACCTTC. It encodes CASSQLGTGYDGYTF. J is TRBJ1-2 and V is TRBV7-6; 9 nucleotides match TRBD1. The CDR3 contains 15 residues. Germline-derived CDR1 and CDR2 are SGHVS and FNYEAQ. J lost 6 bases, V lost 5 bases, and 10 bases had no gene match. The full variable domain, with the rest looked up from reference TRBV7-6 and TRBJ1-2, is GAGVSQSPRYKVTKRGQDVALRCDPISGHVSLYWYRQALGQGPEFLTYFNYEAQQDKSGLPNDRFSAERPEGSISTLTIQRTEQRDSAMYRCASSQLGTGYDGYTFGSGTRLTVV.

The chain recombines TRBV4-2 with TRBJ1-2, with TRBD1 as a possible D gene (6 bases). Germline loops: CDR1 LGHNA, CDR2 YNFKEQ. The CDR3 totals 17 residues. V was clipped by 1 base and J by 0 bases, with 15 bases between them. The CDR3 spells CASSQGTGSTANYGYTF. The CDR3 DNA sequence: TGTGCCAGCAGCCAAGGCACAGGGAGTACCGCTAACTATGGCTACACCTTC.

The chain links TRBV9 to TRBJ2-7; no clear D. Germline lookup yields CDR1 SGDLS and CDR2 YYNGEE. The CDR3 contains 14 residues. V lost 0 bases to trimming and J lost 5 bases, with 12 bases between them. The chain's CDR3 is CASSVASVSHEQYF. CDR3 bases: TGTGCCAGCAGCGTAGCTTCCGTAAGCCACGAGCAGTACTTC. The full variable domain, completed using reference TRBV9 and TRBJ2-7, is DSGVTQTPKHLITATGQRVTLRCSPRSGDLSVYWYQQSLDQGLQFLIQYYNGEERAKGNILERFSAQQFPDLHSELNLSSLELGDSALYFCASSVASVSHEQYFGPGTRLTVT.

In its sample, this clone was seen a few times. This chain uses TRBV6-6 with TRBJ1-1, with no clear D. V shed 8 bases and J shed 11 bases, with 12 bases lying between them. Germline CDR1 is MNHNY and CDR2 is SVGAGI (reference sequence). The CDR3 runs to 10 residues. The CDR3 DNA reads as TGTGCCAGCGCTTCGAGGGATGCTTTCTTT. Its protein product is CASASRDAFF.

The V and J genes are TRBV27 and TRBJ2-1, with 14 positions matching TRBD2. With V trimmed by 7 bases and J by 4 bases, 12 bases remained unmatched. CDR3 size: 18 residues. Germline lookup yields CDR1 MNHEY and CDR2 SMNVEV (reference sequence). The CDR3 sequence: CASTGVGLAGVMYNEQFF. CDR3 nucleotides: TGTGCCAGCACTGGTGTGGGACTAGCGGGAGTTATGTACAATGAGCAGTTCTTC.

This chain joins TRBV29-1 and TRBJ2-3, with TRBD1 matching over 7 bases. The CDR3 contains 13 residues. CDR1 is SQVTM, CDR2 ANQGSEA, per germline. Trimming cost V 8 bases and J 1 base; bases outside gene matches: 6. In DNA form, the CDR3 reads TGCAGCATCCTGACAGGGCGCACAGATACGCAGTATTTT. Translating it yields CSILTGRTDTQYF.

The rearrangement links TRBV25-1 to TRBJ2-7; D is uncertain. V lost 0 bases and J lost 3, with 6 bases in between. Germline V gene sequence: CDR1 MGHDK, CDR2 SYGVNS. The CDR3 is 13 residues long. The CDR3 is CASSEYRSYEQYF. In DNA form, the CDR3 reads TGTGCCAGCAGTGAATATAGGAGCTACGAGCAGTACTTC.

The J gene is TRBJ1-2, the V gene TRBV20-1; no reliable D call. V lost 0 bases to trimming and J lost 8 bases, with 7 bases between them. Germline loops: CDR1 DFQATT, CDR2 SNEGSKA (reference sequence). CDR3 length: 11 residues. The CDR3 nucleotides read TGCAGTGCTAGAGATCGGGGAGGCTACACCTTC. Translating gives CSARDRGGYTF.

V and J are TRBV19 and TRBJ2-7; no definite D call. The CDR3 totals 15 residues. Germline lookup yields CDR1 LNHDA and CDR2 SQIVND (reference sequence). V gave up 5 bases and J gave up 1 base, with 15 bases separating them. CDR3 sequence reads: CASSSPGGSSYEQYF. DNA of the CDR3: TGTGCCAGTAGTTCCCCCGGCGGTTCTTCCTACGAGCAGTACTTC.

The chain carries TRBV5-1 and TRBJ2-6; 8 bases map to TRBD1. V lost 5 bases to trimming and J lost 2 bases; unmatched junction nucleotides: 3. CDR3 length equals 15 residues. CDR1 and CDR2 from the germline V gene are SGHRS and YFSETQ. The CDR3 spells CASSTQGAGANVLTF. The DNA of the CDR3 is TGCGCCAGCAGTACACAGGGGGCTGGGGCCAACGTCCTGACTTTC.

CDR3 sequence reads: CASSHRWTGLSNEQFF. The CDR3 DNA reads as TGCGCCAGCAGCCATCGGTGGACAGGATTAAGCAATGAGCAGTTCTTC. The chain links TRBV4-1 to TRBJ2-1; TRBD1 agrees at 7 bases. The length of the CDR3 is 16 residues. Germline-derived CDR1 and CDR2 are MGHRA and YSYEKL. V gave up 3 bases and J gave up 6 bases; unmatched junction bases: 11.

V is TRBV19 and J is TRBJ2-1, with 15 bases lining up with TRBD2. Trimming removed 2 bases from V and 9 bases from J; junction bases left unmatched: 5. Per germline, CDR1 LNHDA and CDR2 SQIVND (reference sequence). This CDR3 contains 16 residues. The CDR3 nucleotides read TGTGCCAGTAGTATAACCGGGACTAGCGGGAGGTCTGAGCAGTTCTTC. Encoded protein: CASSITGTSGRSEQFF.

J is TRBJ1-4 and V is TRBV7-9; D remains unclear. Per the germline V gene, CDR1 is SEHNR and CDR2 is FQNEAQ (reference sequence). This CDR3 contains 15 residues. The germline V and J ends were trimmed by 5 bases and 6 bases, with 16 bases remaining between them. The CDR3 DNA sequence: TGTGCCAGCAGCCCGTGGGAGATGCGGGATGAAAAACTGTTTTTT. It specifies CASSPWEMRDEKLFF.

The V call is TRBV27, the J call TRBJ2-1; 10 nucleotides match TRBD2. Germline V CDR1 and CDR2: MNHEY, SMNVEV (reference sequence). The CDR3 is 15 amino acids. The V segment lost 5 bases and the J segment 10 bases; nucleotides outside the gene matches: 11. CDR3 in DNA: TGTGCCAGCAGTCCGGTAGCGGGAGGTTCAAACGAGCAGTTCTTC. This encodes CASSPVAGGSNEQFF.

In its sample, this clone was seen once. CDR3 in DNA: TGTGCCAGCAGCCAAGATCGACAGGGGGCCCAGAGGCAGTTCTTC. Protein: CASSQDRQGAQRQFF. V and J are TRBV4-2 and TRBJ2-1, with TRBD1 matching over 10 bases. The CDR3 sequence is 15 residues long. From germline, CDR1 is LGHNA and CDR2 YNFKEQ. Germline trimming cut 0 bases from V and 12 bases from J; bases unmatched to any gene: 8.

The genes are TRBV6-5 and TRBJ2-1; the D gene is possibly TRBD1 (6 bases). Germline-derived CDR1 and CDR2 are MNHEY and SVGAGI. The CDR3 is 14 amino acids. V was shortened by 2 bases and J by 9 bases, with 14 bases between the two germline ends. CDR3 nucleotides: TGTGCCAGCAGTTACCAGGGGTCGGTAGGTGAGCAGTTCTTC. Translated: CASSYQGSVGEQFF.

The chain combines TRBV7-6 with TRBJ2-5; TRBD2 agrees at 7 bases. Germline trimming cut 4 bases from V and 4 bases from J; bases unmatched to any gene: 6. CDR1 and CDR2 (germline): SGHVS, FNYEAQ. The CDR3 runs to 14 residues. The CDR3 region is CASSSGLRAETQYF. The CDR3 coding sequence is TGTGCCAGCAGCTCGGGACTAAGGGCAGAGACCCAGTACTTC. Using reference TRBV7-6 and TRBJ2-5 for the parts outside the CDR3, the full variable domain is GAGVSQSPRYKVTKRGQDVALRCDPISGHVSLYWYRQALGQGPEFLTYFNYEAQQDKSGLPNDRFSAERPEGSISTLTIQRTEQRDSAMYRCASSSGLRAETQYFGPGTRLLVL.

The V gene is TRBV30, the J gene TRBJ2-7; TRBD1 might be the D (7 bases). The CDR3 consists of 13 residues. Germline CDR1 GTSNPN, CDR2 SVGIG (reference sequence). V was cut by 3 bases and J by 6 bases, with 15 bases left in between. The CDR3 loop reads CAWRTGRFGEQYF. As DNA, the CDR3 is TGTGCCTGGAGGACAGGGAGGTTCGGCGAGCAGTACTTC.

The chain has TRBV15 and TRBJ2-3; 10 bases map to TRBD2. V shed 6 bases, J shed 4 bases, and the junction held 7 bases outside the gene matches. Germline V gene sequence: CDR1 LNHNV, CDR2 YYDKDF (reference sequence). The CDR3 runs 15 residues. The CDR3 here is CATSLGLALPDTQYF. CDR3 DNA sequence: TGTGCCACCAGTTTGGGACTAGCGCTCCCAGATACGCAGTATTTT.

This chain links TRBV19 with TRBJ2-3; 7 bases map to TRBD2. This CDR3 has 17 residues. V lost 9 bases to trimming and J lost 0 bases; unmatched junction nucleotides: 15. Germline lookup yields CDR1 LNHDA and CDR2 SQIVND (reference sequence). CDR3 bases: TGTGCCAGCACATCTTCGAGGCTAGCGGCTAGCACAGATACGCAGTATTTT. Its translation is CASTSSRLAASTDTQYF.

The rearrangement uses TRBV5-6 and TRBJ2-2; 9 bases line up with TRBD2. CDR1 is SGHDT, CDR2 YYEEEE, per germline. V was clipped by 5 bases and J by 2 bases; unmatched bases: 13. The CDR3 extends over 18 amino acids. CDR3 in DNA: TGTGCCAGCAGTTTTTCCTTCCCTAGCGGGAACAACACCGGGGAGCTGTTTTTT. The encoded protein is CASSFSFPSGNNTGELFF.